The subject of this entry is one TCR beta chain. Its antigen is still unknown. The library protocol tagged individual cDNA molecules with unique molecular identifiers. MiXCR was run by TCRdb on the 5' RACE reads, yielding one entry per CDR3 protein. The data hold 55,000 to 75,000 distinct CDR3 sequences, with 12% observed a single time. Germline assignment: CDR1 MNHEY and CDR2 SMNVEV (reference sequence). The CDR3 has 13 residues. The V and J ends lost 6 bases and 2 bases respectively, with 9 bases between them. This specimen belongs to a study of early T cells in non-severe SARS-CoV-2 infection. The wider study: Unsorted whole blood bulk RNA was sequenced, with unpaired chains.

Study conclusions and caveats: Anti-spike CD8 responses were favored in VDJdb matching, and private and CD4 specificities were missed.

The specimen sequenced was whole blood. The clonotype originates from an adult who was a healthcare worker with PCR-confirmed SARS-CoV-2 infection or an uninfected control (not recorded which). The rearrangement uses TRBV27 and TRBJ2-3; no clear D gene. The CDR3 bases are TGTGCCAGCAGGAACTGGGACACAGATACGCAGTATTTT. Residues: CASRNWDTDTQYF.